This passage covers 23 T cell receptor beta chains from one sample sequenced in a study of neurological immune-mediated disorders. TCRdb reanalysed the 5' RACE reads using MiXCR and keeps one entry per CDR3 protein. The sample lists 15,000 to 20,000 distinct CDR3 sequences, roughly a tenth seen once, with 29% in the top ten. The sample taken for sequencing was CD8+ T cells from blood. These receptors were obtained from a woman between 50 and 59 years old in good health.

The rearrangement uses TRBV6-1 and TRBJ1-1; TRBD1 agrees at 7 bases. This CDR3 spans 12 amino acids. V lost 8 bases and J lost 5; bases outside the gene matches: 5. Looked up from germline, CDR1 is MNHNS and CDR2 is SASEGT. The CDR3 is CASDREGTEAFF. CDR3 in DNA: TGTGCCAGCGACAGGGAGGGAACTGAAGCTTTCTTT.

This clonotype was recorded at least ten times. V usage is TRBV7-9 and J usage is TRBJ2-7; D perhaps matches TRBD2 (5 bases). The length of the CDR3 is 13 residues. Deletions cut 5 bases from V and 3 bases from J, with 11 bases between. Germline V gene lookup returns CDR1 SEHNR and CDR2 FQNEAQ (reference sequence). CDR3 sequence reads: CASSPGDFYEQYF. Written as DNA, the CDR3 is TGTGCCAGCAGCCCCGGGGATTTCTACGAGCAGTACTTC.

The rearrangement uses TRBV18 and TRBJ2-7, with a weak D call TRBD2 (7 bases). This CDR3 is 16 amino acids long. Trimming cost V 6 bases and J 1 base, with 19 bases left between them. Germline V gene lookup returns CDR1 KGHSH and CDR2 LQKENI. For the CDR3, the DNA is TGTGCCAGCTCTACCAGGGGCGGGAGCGGGTCCTACGAGCAGTACTTC. It codes for CASSTRGGSGSYEQYF.

This clonotype showed up just a few times. The chain carries TRBV21-1 and TRBJ2-7. TRBV21-1 is a pseudogene segment. The CDR3 is 15 residues long. The CDR3 region has the DNA TGTGCCAGCAGCAAAGCGGTACAGAGTACCTACGAGCAGTACTTC. Translated, it gives CASSKAVQSTYEQYF.

This clonotype was seen repeatedly, ten times or more. The rearrangement joins TRBV10-3 to TRBJ1-2, with a possible D match to TRBD1 (6 bases). The V gene lost 6 bases and the J gene lost 0 bases, with 11 bases spanning the gap. There are 14 residues in the CDR3. Germline V lookup: CDR1 ENHRY, CDR2 SYGVKD. The CDR3 DNA follows: TGTGCCATCAGCACTGGACAGACTAACTATGGCTACACCTTC. This gives the protein CAISTGQTNYGYTF.

V usage is TRBV6-2 or TRBV6-3 and J usage is TRBJ2-3; 7 nucleotides agree with TRBD2. Germline V gives CDR1 MNHEY, CDR2 SVGEGT. The CDR3 contains 17 residues. The junction had 11 bases not matched to a gene; V was cut back by 4 bases and J by 1 base. CDR3 nucleotides: TGTGCCAGCAGTTCCCCGCGGCGGGAGTATCGCACAGATACGCAGTATTTT. Translated, it gives CASSSPRREYRTDTQYF.

At least ten counts were recorded for this clonotype. The chain couples TRBV20-1 to TRBJ2-7; 10 bases align to TRBD1. Germline CDR1 DFQATT, CDR2 SNEGSKA (reference sequence). The CDR3 is 13 residues long. Losses at the gene ends were 5 bases for V and 6 bases for J; bases not matched to a gene: 7. CDR3 in DNA: TGCAGTGCTTATGACAGGGGGCAGGGCGAGCAGTACTTC. It yields the protein CSAYDRGQGEQYF.

This clonotype was observed many times. The V call is TRBV24-1, the J call TRBJ1-1; D is ambiguous. Germline assignment: CDR1 KGHDR and CDR2 SFDVKD. Trimming took off 6 bases at V and 5 bases at J, with 6 bases between the two ends. The CDR3 consists of 11 residues. CDR3 loop: CATSFGTEAFF. The CDR3 nucleotides are TGTGCCACCAGTTTCGGGACTGAAGCTTTCTTT.

This clonotype showed up many times. The V call is TRBV7-9, the J call TRBJ1-2; D unresolved. Germline assignment: CDR1 SEHNR and CDR2 FQNEAQ (reference sequence). The CDR3 is made up of 13 amino acids. The V and J ends lost 1 base and 5 bases respectively, with 8 bases between them. CDR3 DNA: TGTGCCAGCAGCTTAGTTCCGCTATATGGCTACACCTTC. Its protein is CASSLVPLYGYTF.

The chain couples TRBV7-9 to TRBJ1-5; perhaps TRBD1 as D (5 bases). V lost 5 bases, J lost 0 bases, and 11 bases lay in between. Germline V CDR1 and CDR2: SEHNR, FQNEAQ (reference sequence). The CDR3 has 15 residues. CDR3 sequence: CASSHSGDSNQPQHF. The CDR3, as DNA: TGTGCCAGCAGCCATTCGGGGGATAGCAATCAGCCCCAGCATTTT.

The rearrangement links TRBV29-1 to TRBJ1-6; D possibly corresponds to TRBD1 (5 bases). Germline assignment: CDR1 SQVTM and CDR2 ANQGSEA. The CDR3 has 13 residues. With 4 bases removed from V and 10 bases from J, the gap between germline ends came to 14 bases. CDR3: CSVGDSPGSPLHF. CDR3 bases: TGCAGCGTTGGGGACTCCCCGGGGTCACCCCTCCACTTT.

This clonotype was counted ten times or more. The chain is built from TRBV27 and TRBJ1-3; possibly TRBD1 for D (5 bases). The CDR3 is 15 amino acids. Looked up from germline, CDR1 is MNHEY and CDR2 is SMNVEV (reference sequence). The V end lost 6 bases, the J end lost 0 bases, and 12 bases lay between the germline ends. The CDR3 is CASRIDGGSGNTIYF. CDR3 bases: TGTGCCAGCAGAATCGACGGGGGCTCTGGAAACACCATATATTTT.

This sequence joins TRBV7-9 and TRBJ2-1; 11 positions match TRBD1. CDR3 length: 16 residues. The V and J ends lost 1 base and 8 bases, in that order; junction bases with no gene match: 7. In germline, CDR1 is SEHNR, CDR2 FQNEAQ (reference sequence). The DNA of the CDR3 is TGTGCCAGCAGCTTAGTCCCGGGACAGGGGGACCATGAGCAGTTCTTC. Protein sequence: CASSLVPGQGDHEQFF.

This clonotype appeared many times. The V and J genes are TRBV3-1 and TRBJ2-7; TRBD2 might be the D (5 bases). The CDR3 has 14 amino acids. Germline CDR1 and CDR2: LGHDT and YNNKEL (reference sequence). Trimming pared 3 bases from V and 2 bases from J, leaving 11 bases between. The CDR3 spells CASSQGPGTYEQYF. CDR3 sequence (DNA): TGTGCCAGCAGCCAGGGCCCGGGGACCTACGAGCAGTACTTC.

This clonotype was observed many times. The chain couples TRBV7-9 to TRBJ2-1; weak D call: TRBD1 (6 bases). Looked up from germline, CDR1 is SEHNR and CDR2 is FQNEAQ (reference sequence). The CDR3 consists of 12 residues. The V and J ends lost 4 bases and 7 bases respectively, with 8 bases between them. CDR3 in DNA: TGTGCCAGCAGCTCGGACAGTAATGAGCAGTTCTTC. This encodes CASSSDSNEQFF.

This clonotype has a count of ten or more. This rearrangement joins TRBV20-1 to TRBJ1-5, with D maybe TRBD1 (5 bases). Trimming removed 0 bases at V and 6 bases at J, with 15 bases between. This CDR3 has 15 residues. Germline lookup yields CDR1 DFQATT and CDR2 SNEGSKA (reference sequence). The CDR3 DNA reads as TGCAGTGCTAGAGACGTCGTCAGGGAGGGTCAGCCCCAGCATTTT. It yields the protein CSARDVVREGQPQHF.

This clonotype occurred many times. V usage is TRBV28 and J usage is TRBJ2-6; D is uncertain. V was clipped by 6 bases and J by 0 bases, with 3 bases between them. This CDR3 region has 13 residues. Germline values: CDR1 MDHEN, CDR2 SYDVKM. CDR3 amino acids: CASSISGANVLTF. The CDR3 DNA is TGTGCCAGCAGCATCTCTGGGGCCAACGTCCTGACTTTC.

This clonotype was seen many times. The V and J genes are TRBV14 and TRBJ2-1; D is perhaps TRBD1 (6 bases). V lost 5 bases and J lost 7, with 18 bases in between. The CDR3 contains 15 residues. Germline V gives CDR1 SGHDN, CDR2 FVKESK. The CDR3, as DNA: TGTGCCAGCAGCATACAGGGCCATCCCAAGAATGAGCAGTTCTTC. Residues: CASSIQGHPKNEQFF.

The sample holds many counts of this clonotype. The chain couples TRBV25-1 to TRBJ1-2, with D uncertain. CDR1 is MGHDK and CDR2 is SYGVNS in the germline V gene. The CDR3 contains 13 residues. V was cut by 3 bases and J by 6 bases, with 11 bases left in between. The CDR3 loop is CASSDLARNGYTF. In DNA form, the CDR3 reads TGTGCCAGCAGTGATTTGGCTCGGAATGGCTACACCTTC.

This clonotype came up many times. The chain combines TRBV6-6 with TRBJ1-1, with D perhaps TRBD1 (5 bases). The CDR3 covers 14 residues. Germline CDR1 and CDR2: MNHNY and SVGAGI (reference sequence). The ends were cut back, 2 bases at V and 3 bases at J, with 10 bases in the middle. The CDR3, as DNA: TGTGCCAGCAGTTACGGGACTTCGGACACTGAAGCTTTCTTT. Protein: CASSYGTSDTEAFF.

This clonotype occurred many times. The CDR3 DNA is TGTGCCAGCAGCTCGATCCGACTAGCGGGAGAGCGGGGCACAGATACGCAGTATTTT. This translates into CASSSIRLAGERGTDTQYF. The gene calls are TRBV7-8 and TRBJ2-3; the match to TRBD2 covers 12 bases. Losses at the gene ends were 4 bases for V and 1 base for J; bases not matched to a gene: 12. Per the germline V gene, CDR1 is SGHVS and CDR2 is FQNEAQ. The length of the CDR3 is 19 residues.

This clonotype was seen at least ten times. The genes are TRBV7-9 and TRBJ2-7; D gene unclear. V was pared by 1 base and J by 3 bases, with 4 bases between. The germline V gene has CDR1 SEHNR and CDR2 FQNEAQ (reference sequence). The CDR3 contains 12 residues. The CDR3 DNA reads as TGTGCCAGCAGCTTAGAACTCTACGAGCAGTACTTC. Amino acids: CASSLELYEQYF.

This clonotype was counted ten times or more. This chain uses TRBV27 with TRBJ2-7; 7 nucleotides match TRBD2. V trimming: 0 bases; J trimming: 1 base; junction bases outside the gene matches: 6. CDR1 and CDR2 from the germline V gene are MNHEY and SMNVEV (reference sequence). This CDR3 spans 16 amino acids. The CDR3 DNA reads as TGTGCCAGCAGTTTATCGGGGGAGGGGCCATCCTACGAGCAGTACTTC. It yields the protein CASSLSGEGPSYEQYF.